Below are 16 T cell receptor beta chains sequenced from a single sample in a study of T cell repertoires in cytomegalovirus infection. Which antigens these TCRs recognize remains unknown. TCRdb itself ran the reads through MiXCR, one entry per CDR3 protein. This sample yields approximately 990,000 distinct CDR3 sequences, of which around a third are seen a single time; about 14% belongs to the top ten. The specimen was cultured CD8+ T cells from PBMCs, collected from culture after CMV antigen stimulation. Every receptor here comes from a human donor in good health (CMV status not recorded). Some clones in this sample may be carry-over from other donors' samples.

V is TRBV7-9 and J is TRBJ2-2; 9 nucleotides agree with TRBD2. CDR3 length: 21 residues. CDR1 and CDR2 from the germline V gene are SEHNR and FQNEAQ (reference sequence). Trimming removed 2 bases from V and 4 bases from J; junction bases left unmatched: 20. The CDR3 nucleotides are TGTGCCAGCAGCTTACTAGCGGGGTCCACACCTCAAGTCGACGTCACCGGGGAGCTGTTTTTT. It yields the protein CASSLLAGSTPQVDVTGELFF. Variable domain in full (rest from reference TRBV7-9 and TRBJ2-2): DTGVSQNPRHKITKRGQNVTFRCDPISEHNRLYWYRQTLGQGPEFLTYFQNEAQLEKSRLLSDRFSAERPKGSFSTLEIQRTEQGDSAMYLCASSLLAGSTPQVDVTGELFFGEGSRLTVL.

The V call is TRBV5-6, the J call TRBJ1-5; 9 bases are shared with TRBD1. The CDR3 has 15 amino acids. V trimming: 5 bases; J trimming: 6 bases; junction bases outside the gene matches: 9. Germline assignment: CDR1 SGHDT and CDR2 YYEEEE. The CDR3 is CASSSGTGFFQPQHF. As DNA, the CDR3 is TGTGCCAGCAGTTCCGGGACAGGGTTTTTTCAGCCCCAGCATTTT.

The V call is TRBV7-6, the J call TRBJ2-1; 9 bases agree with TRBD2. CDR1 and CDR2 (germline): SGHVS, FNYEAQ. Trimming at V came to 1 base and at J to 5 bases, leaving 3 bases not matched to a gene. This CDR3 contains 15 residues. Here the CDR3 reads CASSLVPSGDNEQFF. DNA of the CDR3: TGTGCCAGCAGCTTAGTGCCTAGCGGGGACAATGAGCAGTTCTTC.

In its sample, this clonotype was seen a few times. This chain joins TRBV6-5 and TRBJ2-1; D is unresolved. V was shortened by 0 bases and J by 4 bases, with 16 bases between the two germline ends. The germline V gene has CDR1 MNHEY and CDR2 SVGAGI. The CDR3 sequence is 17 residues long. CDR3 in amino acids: CASSYSWWGHLYNEQFF. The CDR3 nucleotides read TGTGCCAGCAGTTACTCCTGGTGGGGTCACCTTTACAATGAGCAGTTCTTC.

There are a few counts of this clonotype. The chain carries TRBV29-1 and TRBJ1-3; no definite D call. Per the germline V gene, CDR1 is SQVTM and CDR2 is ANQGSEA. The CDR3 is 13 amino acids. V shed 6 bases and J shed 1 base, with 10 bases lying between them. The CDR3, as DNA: TGCAGCGTGATACCTCCATCTGGAAACACCATATATTTT. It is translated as CSVIPPSGNTIYF.

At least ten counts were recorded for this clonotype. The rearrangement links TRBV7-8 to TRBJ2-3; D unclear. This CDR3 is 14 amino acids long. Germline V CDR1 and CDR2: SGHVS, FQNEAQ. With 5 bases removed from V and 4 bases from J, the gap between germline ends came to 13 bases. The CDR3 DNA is TGTGCCAGCAGCCTAGTACCACCTCCAGATACGCAGTATTTT. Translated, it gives CASSLVPPPDTQYF.

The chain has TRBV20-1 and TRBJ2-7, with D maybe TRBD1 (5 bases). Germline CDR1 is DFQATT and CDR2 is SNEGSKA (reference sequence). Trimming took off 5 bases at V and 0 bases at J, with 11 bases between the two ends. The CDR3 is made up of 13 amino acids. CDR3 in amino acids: CSALQEFSYEQYF. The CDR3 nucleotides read TGCAGTGCTTTACAGGAGTTCTCCTACGAGCAGTACTTC.

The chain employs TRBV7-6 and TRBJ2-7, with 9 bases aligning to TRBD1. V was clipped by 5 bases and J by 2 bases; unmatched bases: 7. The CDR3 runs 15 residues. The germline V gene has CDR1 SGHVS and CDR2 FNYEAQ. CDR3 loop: CASSPVTGGTYEQYF. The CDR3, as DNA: TGTGCCAGCAGCCCTGTAACAGGGGGCACCTACGAGCAGTACTTC.

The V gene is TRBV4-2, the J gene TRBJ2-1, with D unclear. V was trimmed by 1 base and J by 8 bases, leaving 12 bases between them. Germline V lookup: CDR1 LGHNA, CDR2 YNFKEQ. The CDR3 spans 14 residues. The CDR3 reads CASSQASSADEQFF. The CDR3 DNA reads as TGTGCCAGCAGCCAAGCTTCGAGTGCGGATGAGCAGTTCTTC.

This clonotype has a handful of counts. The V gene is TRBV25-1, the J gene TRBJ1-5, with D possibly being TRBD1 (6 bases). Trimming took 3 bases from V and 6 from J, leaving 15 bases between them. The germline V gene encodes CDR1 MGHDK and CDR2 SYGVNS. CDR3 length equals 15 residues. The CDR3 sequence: CASSEAGAESQPQHF. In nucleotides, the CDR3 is TGTGCCAGCAGTGAGGCGGGGGCTGAAAGTCAGCCCCAGCATTTT.

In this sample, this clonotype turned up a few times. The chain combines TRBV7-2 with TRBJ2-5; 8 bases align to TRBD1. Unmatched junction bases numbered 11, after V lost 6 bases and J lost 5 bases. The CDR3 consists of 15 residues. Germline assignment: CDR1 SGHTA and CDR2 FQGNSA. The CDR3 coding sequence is TGTGCCAGCAGTCCCCTGACAGGGGAAGAGGAGACCCAGTACTTC. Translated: CASSPLTGEEETQYF. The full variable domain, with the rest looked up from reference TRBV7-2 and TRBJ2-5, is GAGVSQSPSNKVTEKGKDVELRCDPISGHTALYWYRQSLGQGLEFLIYFQGNSAPDKSGLPSDRFSAERTGGSVSTLTIQRTQQEDSAVYLCASSPLTGEEETQYFGPGTRLLVL.

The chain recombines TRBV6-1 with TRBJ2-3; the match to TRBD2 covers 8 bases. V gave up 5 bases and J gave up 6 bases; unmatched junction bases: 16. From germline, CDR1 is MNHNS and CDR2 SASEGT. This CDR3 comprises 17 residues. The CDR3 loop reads CASSLLPAGALSDTQYF. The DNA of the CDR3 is TGTGCCAGCAGTCTCCTTCCAGCGGGGGCCCTCTCGGATACGCAGTATTTT.

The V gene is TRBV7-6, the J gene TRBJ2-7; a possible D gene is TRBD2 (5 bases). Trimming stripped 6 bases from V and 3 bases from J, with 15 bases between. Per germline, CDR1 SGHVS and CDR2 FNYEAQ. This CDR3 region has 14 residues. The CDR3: CASRPYGESYEQYF. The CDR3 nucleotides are TGTGCCAGCAGACCATACGGGGAAAGCTACGAGCAGTACTTC.

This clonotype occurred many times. In DNA, the CDR3 is TGTGCCAGCAGCCAAGCCCCACTAGCGGCTGGTGAGCAGTTCTTC. Residues: CASSQAPLAAGEQFF. This chain uses TRBV14 with TRBJ2-1, with 8 positions matching TRBD2. The CDR3 loop spans 15 amino acids. Unmatched junction bases numbered 8, after V lost 1 base and J lost 9 bases. The germline CDR1 and CDR2 sequences are SGHDN and FVKESK.

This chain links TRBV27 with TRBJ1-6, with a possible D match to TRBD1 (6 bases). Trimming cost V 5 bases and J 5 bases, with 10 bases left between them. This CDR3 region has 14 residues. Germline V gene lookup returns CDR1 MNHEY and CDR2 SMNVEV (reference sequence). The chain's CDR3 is CASSHRTDNSPLHF. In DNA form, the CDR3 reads TGTGCCAGCAGTCATCGGACAGATAATTCACCCCTCCACTTT.

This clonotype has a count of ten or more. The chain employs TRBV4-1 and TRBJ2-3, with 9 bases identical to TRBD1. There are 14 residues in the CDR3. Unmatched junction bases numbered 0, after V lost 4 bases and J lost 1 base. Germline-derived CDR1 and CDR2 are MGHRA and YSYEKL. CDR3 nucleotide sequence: TGCGCCAGCAGCCGGGACAGGGGCACAGATACGCAGTATTTT. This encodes CASSRDRGTDTQYF.